These 3 T cell receptor beta chains share one sample of origin, sequenced in a study of blood T cell repertoires in COVID-19. Assay used: immunoSEQ multiplex PCR; TCRdb lists only in-frame clones, some missing. The sample has tens of thousands of clones; around 89% are singletons. The material sequenced was PBMCs or T cells enriched from blood (not recorded which). These receptors all stem from a woman in her forties who had recovered from COVID-19.

The chain employs TRBV24-1 and TRBJ2-2; 14 positions agree with TRBD2. The V gene's germline CDR1 is KGHDR and CDR2 SFDVKD. With V trimmed by 3 bases and J by 8 bases, 10 bases remained unmatched. The CDR3 is 18 residues long. The CDR3 sequence is CATSDAHGLAGGRGELFF. The DNA for the CDR3 is TGTGCCACCAGTGATGCTCACGGACTAGCGGGGGGAAGGGGGGAGCTGTTTTTT.

The chain links TRBV5-1 to TRBJ1-4, with TRBD1 as a possible D gene (6 bases). The germline gives CDR1 SGHRS, CDR2 YFSETQ. The CDR3 loop spans 16 amino acids. Trimming removed 4 bases from V and 4 bases from J, with 17 bases in between. CDR3 residues: CASSISRDRLNEKLFF. For the CDR3, the DNA is TGCGCCAGCAGCATATCTAGAGACAGGCTTAATGAAAAACTGTTTTTT. Together with reference TRBV5-1 and TRBJ1-4, the CDR3 gives the full variable domain: KAGVTQTPRYLIKTRGQQVTLSCSPISGHRSVSWYQQTPGQGLQFLFEYFSETQRNKGNFPGRFSGRQFSNSRSEMNVSTLELGDSALYLCASSISRDRLNEKLFFGSGTQLSVL.

A single count supports this clone. The J gene is TRBJ1-2, the V gene TRBV4-1; TRBD1 agrees at 7 bases. J lost 2 bases, V lost 2 bases, and 2 bases had no gene match. CDR3 size: 14 residues. From germline, CDR1 is MGHRA and CDR2 YSYEKL. The DNA for the CDR3 is TGCGCCAGCAGCCAACCGGGACAGAACTATGGCTACACCTTC. Protein: CASSQPGQNYGYTF.